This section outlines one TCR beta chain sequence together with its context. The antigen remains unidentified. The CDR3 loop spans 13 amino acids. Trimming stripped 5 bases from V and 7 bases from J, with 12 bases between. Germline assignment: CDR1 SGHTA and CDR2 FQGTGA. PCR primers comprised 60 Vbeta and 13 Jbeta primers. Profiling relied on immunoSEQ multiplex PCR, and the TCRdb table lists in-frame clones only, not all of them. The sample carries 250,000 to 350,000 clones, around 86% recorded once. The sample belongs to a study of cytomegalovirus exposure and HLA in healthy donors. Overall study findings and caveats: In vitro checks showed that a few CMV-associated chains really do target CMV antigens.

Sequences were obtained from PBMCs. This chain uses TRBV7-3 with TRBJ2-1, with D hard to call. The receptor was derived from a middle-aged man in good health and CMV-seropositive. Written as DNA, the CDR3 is TGTGCCAGCAGCCTAGTTACCGGGAATGAGCAGTTCTTC. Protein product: CASSLVTGNEQFF.